This TCR beta chain was identified in a study of Ad26.COV2.S vaccination and SARS-CoV-2 variants (dated by TCRdb to the early 2020s). Context from the whole study: Vaccine-arm donors came from COV1001, a multicentre, randomized, double-blind, placebo-controlled phase I-IIa trial of Ad26.COV2.S in healthy adults. Throughout the experiments and outcome assessment, investigators stayed blinded to trial group allocation. Trial participants were randomized into five groups of five: low-dose or high-dose Ad26.COV2.S given once or twice, or placebo on both occasions. The specificity and breadth of SARS-CoV-2-reactive T cell receptors after Ad26.COV2.S vaccination were assessed by TCRbeta repertoire sequencing. Ad26.COV2.S was administered intramuscularly at 5 x 10^10 or 1 x 10^11 viral particles, either as a single shot or as two shots given 56 days apart. A total of 32 samples were included in the TCR-sequenced set, comprising roughly 19 Ad26.COV2.S vaccine recipients, 5 placebo recipients and 8 SARS-CoV-2 convalescent individuals. What the work shows at the level of the full study, not this receptor alone: Non-spike TCR breadth was comparable between vaccine and placebo recipients, consistent with the vaccine containing only spike. Spike-specific TCR breadth was higher in Ad26.COV2.S recipients than in placebo recipients (P = 0.0014). Comparing responses between vaccine doses or regimens was not something the study was powered to do. The authors noted that total T cell responses may have been underestimated by the TCR breadth and depth analyses. After vaccination, spike-specific CD8+ and CD4+ T cell responses were reported to show substantial breadth.

The sample's treatment or condition label, decoded: roughly 19 received Ad26.COV2.S at low or high dose, single or two shots; roughly 5 received placebo; per-sample allocation not given. Repertoires of vaccine and placebo recipients were sequenced from samples taken on day 63 after the first injection. In Cohort 1b, some 25 adults aged 18-55 years were enrolled at a single site in Boston, USA, between 29 July and 7 August 2020. As a vaccine, Ad26.COV2.S was a replication-incompetent adenovirus type 26 vector that expressed a prefusion-stabilized SARS-CoV-2 spike protein derived from the original Wuhan strain. The germline V gene (reference sequence) specifies SGHKS as CDR1 and YYEKEE as CDR2. The CDR3 numbers 14 residues from cysteine through phenylalanine. Just CDR3 DNA is preserved here, 42 bases in frame from base 1. The V and J ends are trimmed by 4 bases and 2 bases, leaving 12 bases between them.

Worth noting for this clone: Its cognate antigen has yet to be identified. There are no base qualities to consult, and no much larger clone falls within one base.

TCRbeta CDR3 regions were sequenced with the immunoSEQ Assay. After extraction, genomic DNA underwent amplification by bias-controlled multiplex PCR, followed by high-throughput sequencing. From the authors' description of their analysis: To quantify the absolute abundance of every unique TCRbeta CDR3 region, sequences were collapsed and filtered. Usable DNA was measured by amplifying reference genes present in all nucleated cells, and TCRbeta template counts were normalized to that usable DNA to estimate T cell fraction. Repertoire TCRs were annotated as SARS-CoV-2-specific by exact matching of V gene, CDR3 amino acid sequence and J gene to a known reactive TCR set. The reference SARS-CoV-2 TCR set came from MIRA and was filtered for enrichment in COVID-19-positive ImmuneCODE repertoires, removing public or cross-reactive TCRs. Using the MIRA antigens, annotated TCRs were further analysed by specific ORF or by position within an ORF. Depth was the summed frequency of annotated unique rearrangements, while breadth was defined as annotated unique rearrangements over total unique productive rearrangements. Two-sided Wilcoxon rank-sum tests were applied when comparing TCR breadth between groups. TCRdb carries this immuneACCESS record with in-frame sequences only. Its versions omit some clonotypes, under half of them owing to an unresolved V gene in the studies checked, with the rest unexplained. V, J and clone size are taken as reported in that table, and D and trimming were inferred from the DNA itself. The sample data list fewer than 600,000 clones, and roughly nine tenths of these were observed just once. Roughly 1.7% of the sample belongs to the ten largest clones.

The starting material was peripheral blood, obtained in a trial of Ad26.COV2.S vaccine versus placebo. The clonotype was recovered from a person between 18 and 65 years old who received the Ad26.COV2.S COVID-19 vaccine or a placebo. The V and J segments used are TRBV5-5 and TRBJ1-1; 6 matching bases give a weak D call of TRBD1. The CDR3 amino acid sequence is: CASSPTGRNTEAFF. The nucleotides read TGTGCCAGCAGCCCGACAGGTCGAAACACTGAAGCTTTCTTT.